A single sample is the source of the 8 T cell receptor beta chains below, sequenced in a study of memory CD4+ T cells and cytomegalovirus serostatus. The sort gate was single viable CD3+CD4+CD8-CD45RO+ cells for memory CD4+ T cells. This table comes from immunoSEQ multiplex PCR, and its TCRdb copy is limited to in-frame clones, with some not included. The sample consists of about 60,000 clones, approximately 79% of them appearing once. The sample was memory CD4+ T cells from blood. These receptors were collected from an adult in good health and CMV-seronegative.

The rearrangement joins TRBV2 to TRBJ2-1, with 7 bases lining up with TRBD2. CDR1 is SNHLY and CDR2 is FYNNEI in the germline V gene. This CDR3 contains 16 residues. Losses at the gene ends were 1 base for V and 7 bases for J; bases not matched to a gene: 10. CDR3 amino acids: CASSEGRAGLGNEQFF. CDR3 bases: TGTGCCAGCAGTGAAGGCCGCGCAGGACTAGGGAATGAGCAGTTCTTC.

This sequence joins TRBV7-8 and TRBJ2-5, with 9 bases that match TRBD1. The V and J ends lost 5 bases and 1 base, in that order; junction bases with no gene match: 5. This CDR3 comprises 15 residues. Per the germline V gene, CDR1 is SGHVS and CDR2 is FQNEAQ. The CDR3 region is CASSQDRGFQETQYF. The CDR3 bases are TGTGCCAGCAGCCAGGACAGGGGCTTCCAAGAGACCCAGTACTTC.

The J gene is TRBJ2-5, the V gene TRBV4-2; D call uncertain. Trimming cost V 0 bases and J 1 base, with 9 bases left between them. The germline gives CDR1 LGHNA, CDR2 YNFKEQ. CDR3 length equals 15 residues. The CDR3 here is CASSQDWSGQETQYF. For the CDR3, the DNA is TGTGCCAGCAGCCAAGATTGGTCTGGCCAAGAGACCCAGTACTTC.

This clone was detected once. As DNA, the CDR3 is TGCAGCGTTGATGAGGTGAACACTGAAGCTTTCTTT. Translation gives CSVDEVNTEAFF. The chain is built from TRBV29-1 and TRBJ1-1, with D unclear. CDR1 is SQVTM and CDR2 is ANQGSEA in the germline V gene. The CDR3 loop spans 12 amino acids. With 3 bases removed from V and 0 bases from J, the gap between germline ends came to 5 bases.

The chain carries TRBV19 and TRBJ1-2, with 7 nucleotides matching TRBD1. V gave up 3 bases and J gave up 12 bases; unmatched junction bases: 10. This CDR3 is built from 13 residues. Germline-derived CDR1 and CDR2 are LNHDA and SQIVND (reference sequence). CDR3 sequence reads: CASSIRQGALHTF. CDR3 bases: TGTGCCAGTAGTATTCGACAGGGAGCCCTACACACCTTC.

The chain combines TRBV28 with TRBJ2-7; TRBD1 agrees at 7 bases. V shed 5 bases and J 2 bases; nucleotides not matched to a gene: 3. This CDR3 has 13 amino acids. Germline CDR1 reads MDHEN; CDR2 reads SYDVKM. The chain's CDR3 is CASSGQATYEQYF. The CDR3, as DNA: TGTGCCAGCAGTGGACAGGCAACCTACGAGCAGTACTTC.

The V gene is TRBV28, the J gene TRBJ1-2; the match to TRBD1 covers 8 bases. CDR3 size: 15 residues. Looked up from germline, CDR1 is MDHEN and CDR2 is SYDVKM. Losses at the gene ends were 7 bases for V and 5 bases for J; bases not matched to a gene: 12. The CDR3, as DNA: TGTGCCAGCATCCCACAGGGGGAAAATGGTTATGGCTACACCTTC. It is translated as CASIPQGENGYGYTF.

This clone was counted between two and nine times. The chain employs TRBV18 and TRBJ2-3; D remains unclear. The CDR3 consists of 13 residues. From germline, CDR1 is KGHSH and CDR2 LQKENI. Trimming stripped 3 bases from V and 0 bases from J, with 4 bases between. CDR3 nucleotides: TGTGCCAGCTCACCTCCTAGCACAGATACGCAGTATTTT. Protein sequence: CASSPPSTDTQYF.